The source of this T cell receptor beta chain is a study of shared clonotypes between healthy human individuals. Clones were read by immunoSEQ multiplex PCR, and TCRdb kept only the in-frame ones, dropping some. The data contain around 990,000 clones, roughly 80% of them seen just once; the ten biggest clones take up roughly 0.82%. Study-level results: About 5% of naive CD4 clonotypes were shared across a few donors.

Turning to this clone: The antigen remains unidentified.

A CD45RA+ naive subset and a CD45RA-negative memory subset were split from CD4+ cells. The sequenced sample consisted of memory CD4+ T cells from PBMCs. Indicated subset: CD45RA-negative fraction. The TCR originated in a young man in good health. Some clones in this sample may be carry-over from other donors' samples.

CDR3 in DNA: TGTGCCAGCAGCCCCAGGGGGCGAATGAATCAGCCCCAGCATTTT. This encodes CASSPRGRMNQPQHF. The chain employs TRBV5-6 and TRBJ1-5; TRBD1 aligns across 8 bases. The trim removed 4 bases at V and 4 bases at J, leaving 7 bases unmatched. Looked up from germline, CDR1 is SGHDT and CDR2 is YYEEEE. This CDR3 region has 15 residues.